The 24 T cell receptor beta chains reported below all come from one sample, sequenced in a study of vaccination and CD4 T cells after COVID-19 (dated by TCRdb to about 2022). Library preparation used PCR. The reads were generated on an Illumina iSeq 100. TCR sequencing of DNA from cultured CD4+ T cells used the Oncomine TCR Beta short-read assay at the Johns Hopkins FTIC core. Using fastp at Q25 and MiXCR, TCRdb reprocessed the public reads and kept productive beta chains. Duplicate CDR3 protein sequences are folded into a single record with the most common DNA and genes. Across this sample there are 15,000 to 20,000 distinct CDR3 sequences, with 45% to 65% seen only once. The top ten clones comprise about a tenth of the sample. This specimen's treatment or condition label, interpreted: roughly nine-day PBMC culture with coronavirus spike peptide pools or control peptides (ViraFEST assay). Their antigens remain unidentified.

Sample: CD4+ T cells from blood, cultured in vitro. Receptor source: a human donor who had recovered from COVID-19.

This clonotype rates as large (0.1 to 1%). V usage is TRBV6-5 and J usage is TRBJ1-3; 7 nucleotides align to TRBD1. CDR1 MNHEY and CDR2 SVGAGI come from the germline V gene. The CDR3 length is 16 residues. The junction had 9 bases not matched to a gene; V was cut back by 4 bases and J by 3 bases. The CDR3 DNA sequence: TGTGCCAGCAGTTCGGTAACAGGGGCATATGGAAACACCATATATTTT. Amino acid sequence: CASSSVTGAYGNTIYF.

The rearrangement uses TRBV6-5 and TRBJ2-3; D gene uncertain. Germline lookup yields CDR1 MNHEY and CDR2 SVGAGI. V lost 0 bases to trimming and J lost 8 bases, with 12 bases between them. CDR3 size: 14 residues. The CDR3: CASSYSMSDLTQYF. The CDR3 bases are TGTGCCAGCAGTTACTCGATGTCTGACCTTACGCAGTATTTT.

The rearrangement joins TRBV24-1 to TRBJ1-2, with a possible D match to TRBD1 (6 bases). V lost 6 bases to trimming and J lost 3 bases, with 10 bases between them. The CDR3 loop spans 13 amino acids. Germline V gene sequence: CDR1 KGHDR, CDR2 SFDVKD. CDR3 loop: CATSQQGYYGYTF. The CDR3, as DNA: TGTGCCACCAGTCAACAGGGATACTATGGCTACACCTTC.

The rearrangement links TRBV7-2 to TRBJ2-3; 7 bases line up with TRBD1. The length of the CDR3 is 15 residues. The germline V gene has CDR1 SGHTA and CDR2 FQGNSA. Trimming took 8 bases from V and 4 from J; bases not matched to a gene: 12. CDR3 nucleotide sequence: TGTGCCAGCGGATTAACCCCTCAGGGGGCAGATACGCAGTATTTT. Translated: CASGLTPQGADTQYF.

CDR3: CASSPSLQGDSGNTIYF. Written as DNA, the CDR3 is TGTGCCAGCTCCCCAAGCCTCCAGGGAGACTCTGGAAACACCATATATTTT. The rearrangement links TRBV18 to TRBJ1-3; D perhaps matches TRBD1 (5 bases). With 6 bases removed from V and 0 bases from J, the gap between germline ends came to 18 bases. This CDR3 contains 17 residues. Germline V gives CDR1 KGHSH, CDR2 LQKENI.

V gene TRBV12-3 or TRBV12-4 combines with J gene TRBJ2-7; D is unresolved. Deletions cut 3 bases from V and 6 bases from J, with 9 bases between. The CDR3 is 12 residues long. The DNA for the CDR3 is TGTGCCAGCAGTTTTTACGGGCGCGAGCAGTACTTC. It specifies CASSFYGREQYF.

The chain links TRBV5-4 to TRBJ2-6; no reliable D call. The germline V gene has CDR1 SGHNT and CDR2 YYREEE (reference sequence). This CDR3 contains 16 residues. V was pared by 1 base and J by 0 bases, with 8 bases between. CDR3: CASSLPPTSGANVLTF. The CDR3 nucleotides are TGTGCCAGCAGCTTGCCACCTACCTCTGGGGCCAACGTCCTGACTTTC.

J is TRBJ2-7 and V is TRBV18; TRBD2 is a possible D gene (5 bases). The germline V gene has CDR1 KGHSH and CDR2 LQKENI. The CDR3 extends over 13 amino acids. Trimming stripped 1 base from V and 6 bases from J, with 10 bases between. The CDR3 protein is CASSPRLEGEQYF. CDR3 sequence (DNA): TGTGCCAGCTCACCACGTCTAGAGGGCGAGCAGTACTTC.

This clonotype was detected once. The chain has TRBV19 and TRBJ1-6, with a weak D call TRBD1 (5 bases). Germline V gives CDR1 LNHDA, CDR2 SQIVND (reference sequence). The CDR3 runs 14 residues. V lost 5 bases and J lost 10, with 15 bases in between. The CDR3 reads CASSQEGGGSPLHF. The CDR3 DNA reads as TGTGCCAGTAGTCAGGAGGGTGGGGGATCACCCCTCCACTTT.

The chain links TRBV12-3 or TRBV12-4 to TRBJ2-1; 9 bases agree with TRBD2. Losses at the gene ends were 2 bases for V and 5 bases for J; bases not matched to a gene: 4. This CDR3 has 15 amino acids. CDR3 loop: CASSLSLAGNNEQFF. As DNA, the CDR3 is TGTGCCAGCAGTTTAAGTCTAGCGGGAAACAATGAGCAGTTCTTC.

J is TRBJ2-1 and V is TRBV30, with no clear D. V shed 2 bases and J shed 4 bases, with 6 bases lying between them. This CDR3 is built from 12 residues. The germline V gene has CDR1 GTSNPN and CDR2 SVGIG (reference sequence). CDR3 DNA sequence: TGTGCCTGGAGTAAACCTTACAATGAGCAGTTCTTC. Its protein product is CAWSKPYNEQFF.

The V and J genes are TRBV2 and TRBJ1-2; the match to TRBD1 covers 11 bases. The CDR3 spans 14 residues. V dropped 10 bases and J dropped 8; count of bases not matched to a gene: 12. Germline V gives CDR1 SNHLY, CDR2 FYNNEI. CDR3 coding DNA: TGTGCCACTTCGCCTGGACAGGGGGCGCGCGGCTACACCTTC. Its translation is CATSPGQGARGYTF.

There are a few counts of this clonotype. This rearrangement joins TRBV5-1 to TRBJ1-6; 8 bases are shared with TRBD1. V gave up 6 bases and J gave up 10 bases; unmatched junction bases: 9. The CDR3 consists of 14 residues. Per germline, CDR1 SGHRS and CDR2 YFSETQ. Written as DNA, the CDR3 is TGCGCCAGCACCTCGGGACAGGCACAATCACCCCTCCACTTT. Translation gives CASTSGQAQSPLHF.

J is TRBJ2-7 and V is TRBV6-2 or TRBV6-3, with D unclear. V was trimmed by 6 bases and J by 5 bases, leaving 20 bases between them. Germline V gene sequence: CDR1 MNHEY, CDR2 SVGEGT. There are 15 residues in the CDR3. CDR3 amino acids: CASSHPAIGIHEQYF. As DNA, the CDR3 is TGTGCCAGCAGCCACCCAGCCATCGGTATCCACGAGCAGTACTTC.

V gene TRBV6-1 combines with J gene TRBJ1-1; perhaps TRBD1 as D (6 bases). This CDR3 is built from 16 residues. In germline, CDR1 is MNHNS, CDR2 SASEGT. V was cut by 2 bases and J by 1 base, with 14 bases left in between. This CDR3 is CASSERGGTSNTEAFF. DNA of the CDR3: TGTGCCAGCAGTGAAAGGGGGGGGACCTCGAACACTGAAGCTTTCTTT.

The V and J genes are TRBV6-2 or TRBV6-3 and TRBJ2-3, with D maybe TRBD2 (5 bases). Per the germline V gene, CDR1 is MNHEY and CDR2 is SVGEGT. The CDR3 consists of 14 residues. The V and J ends lost 6 bases and 4 bases respectively, with 14 bases between them. CDR3 sequence (DNA): TGTGCCAGCAGCCTTGGCGGGTCCCCAGATACGCAGTATTTT. Translating gives CASSLGGSPDTQYF.

The chain combines TRBV11-1 with TRBJ1-2; perhaps TRBD1 as D (5 bases). The CDR3 totals 13 residues. Germline assignment: CDR1 SGHAT and CDR2 FQDESV (reference sequence). V was cut by 6 bases and J by 4 bases, with 12 bases left in between. This chain's CDR3 is CASSSGYVYGYTF. The DNA of the CDR3 is TGTGCCAGCAGTTCAGGGTACGTCTATGGCTACACCTTC.

This clonotype is a singleton in its sample. The rearrangement joins TRBV20-1 to TRBJ2-1; the D gene could be TRBD1 or TRBD2 (5 bases each). Germline V CDR1 and CDR2: DFQATT, SNEGSKA (reference sequence). V was clipped by 4 bases and J by 11 bases, with 18 bases between them. This CDR3 contains 13 residues. The chain's CDR3 is CSAILRERKKQFF. In DNA, the CDR3 is TGCAGTGCTATCCTCAGGGAGCGGAAAAAGCAGTTCTTC.

This clonotype was detected only a few times. The chain joins TRBV20-1 to TRBJ2-2; 8 nucleotides match TRBD1. J gave up 3 bases and V 5 bases, and 5 bases lay outside the gene matches. From germline, CDR1 is DFQATT and CDR2 SNEGSKA (reference sequence). This CDR3 is 14 amino acids long. The CDR3 DNA is TGCAGTGCTGATTCGGGACAGGACACCGGGGAGCTGTTTTTT. Residues: CSADSGQDTGELFF.

The chain uses TRBV6-5 and TRBJ2-5; 9 bases are a match to TRBD1. The J segment lost 7 bases and the V segment lost 4 bases, leaving 4 bases of the junction unmatched. This CDR3 region has 13 residues. Germline-derived CDR1 and CDR2 are MNHEY and SVGAGI. CDR3 nucleotide sequence: TGTGCCAGCAGTTGGGACAGGGAGGGGACCCAGTACTTC. As protein: CASSWDREGTQYF.

The rearrangement links TRBV5-5 to TRBJ2-3; D perhaps matches TRBD1 (6 bases). CDR3 size: 14 residues. V was shortened by 0 bases and J by 5 bases, with 10 bases between the two germline ends. Germline-derived CDR1 and CDR2 are SGHKS and YYEKEE (reference sequence). The CDR3 loop is CASSLGQAKDTQYF. The CDR3 DNA sequence: TGTGCCAGCAGCTTGGGACAGGCGAAAGATACGCAGTATTTT.

This clonotype appeared a few times. The rearrangement links TRBV20-1 to TRBJ2-2; unclear D gene. From germline, CDR1 is DFQATT and CDR2 SNEGSKA (reference sequence). CDR3 size: 10 residues. Deletions cut 6 bases from V and 5 bases from J, with 4 bases between. The DNA for the CDR3 is TGCAGTGCCTTAACCGGGGAGCTGTTTTTT. Residues: CSALTGELFF.

This clonotype was seen a few times. The chain combines TRBV29-1 with TRBJ2-5, with TRBD1 identical over 10 bases. CDR1 and CDR2 (germline): SQVTM, ANQGSEA. This CDR3 is 13 amino acids long. The ends lost 8 bases at V and 4 bases at J; junction bases unmatched: 7. The CDR3 loop is CSLRQGAGETQYF. The CDR3 DNA is TGCAGCCTACGACAGGGGGCGGGAGAGACCCAGTACTTC.

J is TRBJ2-3 and V is TRBV7-2; D not certain. Germline lookup yields CDR1 SGHTA and CDR2 FQGNSA. Trimming shortened V by 3 bases and J by 0 bases, and 10 bases separated the two germline ends. This CDR3 is built from 15 residues. CDR3 amino acids: CASSLGHSSTDTQYF. CDR3 nucleotides: TGTGCCAGCAGCTTGGGTCACTCTAGCACAGATACGCAGTATTTT. Together with reference TRBV7-2 and TRBJ2-3, the CDR3 gives the full variable domain: GAGVSQSPSNKVTEKGKDVELRCDPISGHTALYWYRQSLGQGLEFLIYFQGNSAPDKSGLPSDRFSAERTGGSVSTLTIQRTQQEDSAVYLCASSLGHSSTDTQYFGPGTRLTVL.